These T cell receptor beta chains were read from a single sample in a study of T cells in Graves' hyperthyroidism and ophthalmopathy. From the multiplex PCR reads, TCRdb called clonotypes with MiXCR, one entry per CDR3 protein. The sample holds hundreds of thousands of distinct CDR3 sequences, about 20% seen once. Sequenced material: blood. The receptor set was obtained from a woman in her seventies with Graves' ophthalmopathy. Each CDR3 is given with its conserved first and last residue. Fields, in order: clone size, V gene, D gene, J gene, CDR3 length, CDR3 protein, CDR3 DNA. A D gene is named only where the DNA matches it firmly. The size field is filled for only some rows; it gives once, few, many or a size class.

many	TRBV3-1	NA	TRBJ1-5	16	CASSQGRGIGNQPQHF	TGTGCCAGCAGCCAAGGCAGGGGAATTGGCAATCAGCCCCAGCATTTT
few	TRBV27	NA	TRBJ2-5	15	CASSFWWQVQETQYF	TGTGCCAGCAGTTTTTGGTGGCAAGTTCAAGAGACCCAGTACTTC
few	TRBV20-1	NA	TRBJ1-2	16	CSARSSDRIHNYGYTF	TGCAGTGCTAGATCTTCGGACAGAATACATAACTATGGCTACACCTTC
few	TRBV6-2/TRBV6-3	TRBD1	TRBJ2-7	13	CASSRGTDYEQYF	TGTGCCAGCAGTCGAGGGACAGACTACGAGCAGTACTTC
NA	TRBV4-3	NA	TRBJ1-1	14	CASSQEPRHPLAFF	TGCGCCAGCAGCCAAGAACCTCGGCACCCATTAGCTTTCTTT
many	TRBV3-1	NA	TRBJ2-1	13	CASSPGTLNEQFF	TGTGCCAGCAGCCCTGGGACCTTAAATGAGCAGTTCTTC
many	TRBV6-6	TRBD1	TRBJ2-1	15	CASSYPGTGNNEQFF	TGTGCCAGCAGTTACCCTGGGACAGGGAACAATGAGCAGTTCTTC
many	TRBV12-3/TRBV12-4	NA	TRBJ1-2	12	CASSLPGLDYTF	TGTGCCAGCAGTTTGCCGGGGCTTGACTACACCTTC
NA	TRBV7-9	NA	TRBJ2-1	16	CASSLYGSRGYNEQFF	TGTGCCAGCAGCTTATATGGGTCCAGGGGCTACAATGAGCAGTTCTTC
few	TRBV19	TRBD1	TRBJ2-1	15	CASSSSGTASDEQFF	TGTGCCAGTAGTTCGTCAGGGACAGCCTCTGATGAGCAGTTCTTC
many	TRBV7-3	TRBD2	TRBJ2-1	15	CASSETSGGGREQFF	TGTGCCAGCAGCGAAACTAGCGGCGGTGGGCGTGAGCAGTTCTTC
many	TRBV2	NA	TRBJ2-7	13	CASSLKGGYEQYF	TGTGCCAGCAGTTTAAAGGGGGGATACGAGCAGTACTTC
NA	TRBV20-1	TRBD1	TRBJ1-2	13	CSARATGANGYTF	TGCAGTGCTAGAGCGACAGGGGCGAATGGCTACACCTTC
few	TRBV20-1	TRBD1	TRBJ2-3	14	CSASAGGYTDTQYF	TGCAGTGCCTCCGCAGGGGGATACACAGATACGCAGTATTTT
many	TRBV6-1	TRBD1	TRBJ2-4	16	CASSFPLGQGANIQYF	TGTGCCAGCAGTTTCCCCTTAGGACAGGGGGCGAACATTCAGTACTTC
few	TRBV3-1	NA	TRBJ1-1	14	CASSQGSSGLEAFF	TGTGCCAGCAGCCAAGGCAGCAGCGGCCTTGAAGCTTTCTTT
NA	TRBV2	NA	TRBJ1-5	12	CASSDIGQPQHF	TGTGCCAGCAGTGATATTGGTCAGCCCCAGCATTTT
NA	TRBV12-3/TRBV12-4	NA	TRBJ2-1	14	CATTGSGSYNEQFF	TGTGCCACAACAGGGAGCGGCTCCTACAATGAGCAGTTCTTC
NA	TRBV5-4	NA	TRBJ1-2	15	CASSLGAGLNYGYTF	TGTGCCAGCAGCTTGGGGGCAGGGCTTAACTATGGCTACACCTTC
NA	TRBV20-1	NA	TRBJ2-3	12	CSATPASDTQYF	TGCAGTGCTACCCCAGCGTCAGATACGCAGTATTTT
NA	TRBV5-1	TRBD1	TRBJ1-1	17	CASSLALGQGPNTEAFF	TGCGCCAGCAGCTTGGCCCTTGGACAGGGACCGAACACTGAAGCTTTCTTT
NA	TRBV5-1	NA	TRBJ1-1	15	CASSLDGNVNTEAFF	TGCGCCAGCAGCTTGGACGGCAACGTGAACACTGAAGCTTTCTTT
NA	TRBV19	TRBD1	TRBJ1-5	15	CASRRTGTINQPQHF	TGTGCCAGTAGGAGGACAGGGACCATAAATCAGCCCCAGCATTTT
NA	TRBV3-1	NA	TRBJ2-3	13	CASSQLSADTQYF	TGTGCCAGCAGCCAACTCTCGGCAGATACGCAGTATTTT
many	TRBV29-1	NA	TRBJ1-1	14	CSVGKRTDNTEAFF	TGCAGCGTTGGGAAAAGGACGGACAACACTGAAGCTTTCTTT
many	TRBV29-1	NA	TRBJ1-2	12	CSVRDRTNGYTF	TGCAGCGTTAGAGACAGAACCAATGGCTACACCTTC
NA	TRBV30	TRBD1	TRBJ2-4	12	CAWSLGGSIQYF	TGTGCCTGGAGTCTAGGGGGCAGCATTCAGTACTTC
NA	TRBV7-9	TRBD2	TRBJ2-5	16	CASSMTSGRAQETQYF	TGTGCCAGTAGTATGACTAGCGGGAGGGCCCAGGAGACCCAGTACTTC
NA	TRBV24-1	TRBD1	TRBJ2-7	15	CATSDTGQGTDEQYF	TGTGCCACCAGTGATACGGGACAGGGAACCGACGAGCAGTACTTC